The 28 T cell receptor beta chains presented below share a single source sample, sequenced in a study of blood T cell repertoires in COVID-19. The table came from immunoSEQ multiplex PCR; TCRdb's copy has only in-frame clones and leaves some out. The sample carries some 240,000 clones, around 86% recorded once. The sample taken for sequencing was peripheral blood. These receptors originate from a man aged 55-75 years who had recovered from COVID-19.

This clone was recorded only once. CDR3 loop: CASSSSTGMVSPLHF. The CDR3 bases are TGTGCCAGTAGTTCCTCGACAGGGATGGTTTCACCCCTCCACTTT. J is TRBJ1-6 and V is TRBV19, with 7 bases fitting TRBD1. The CDR3 extends over 15 amino acids. With V trimmed by 5 bases and J by 9 bases, 10 bases remained unmatched. Per germline, CDR1 LNHDA and CDR2 SQIVND (reference sequence).

The gene calls are TRBV3-1 (or the pseudogene TRBV3-2) and TRBJ1-4; 8 bases are shared with TRBD1. The germline gives CDR1 LGHDT, CDR2 YNNKEL (reference sequence). Germline trimming cut 5 bases from V and 3 bases from J; bases unmatched to any gene: 5. The CDR3 contains 15 residues. The CDR3 region has the DNA TGTGCCAGCAGCTCTCAGGGGGCCGCTAATGAAAAACTGTTTTTT. It encodes CASSSQGAANEKLFF.

V usage is TRBV7-9 and J usage is TRBJ2-7; 10 bases map to TRBD2. Looked up from germline, CDR1 is SEHNR and CDR2 is FQNEAQ (reference sequence). The CDR3 has 14 amino acids. The V gene end was trimmed by 3 bases and the J gene end by 3 bases; junction bases not matched to a gene: 2. The CDR3 DNA reads TGTGCCAGCAGCTTCACTAGCGGGAACTACGAGCAGTACTTC. This encodes CASSFTSGNYEQYF.

The rearrangement uses TRBV2 and TRBJ1-5; the match to TRBD1 covers 7 bases. The V gene end was trimmed by 8 bases and the J gene end by 2 bases; junction bases not matched to a gene: 6. Germline CDR1 reads SNHLY; CDR2 reads FYNNEI. The CDR3 is made up of 14 amino acids. CDR3 DNA: TGTGCCAGCGGACGAGACAGGGGCAATCAGCCCCAGCATTTT. The encoded protein is CASGRDRGNQPQHF.

The V and J genes are TRBV18 and TRBJ2-7; perhaps TRBD1 as D (5 bases). The CDR3 is 14 amino acids. V dropped 3 bases and J dropped 3 bases, with 12 bases sitting between them. CDR1 and CDR2 from the germline V gene are KGHSH and LQKENI. The DNA of the CDR3 is TGTGCCAGCTCACCGACACAGGCTCGCTACGAGCAGTACTTC. Translation: CASSPTQARYEQYF.

This clone showed up just once. This sequence joins TRBV5-4 and TRBJ2-5, with D uncertain. V was pared by 2 bases and J by 2 bases, with 7 bases between. Per germline, CDR1 SGHNT and CDR2 YYREEE (reference sequence). The CDR3 loop spans 13 amino acids. The CDR3 bases are TGTGCCAGCAGCTTTGATAGACAAGAGACCCAGTACTTC. Protein: CASSFDRQETQYF.

The V gene is TRBV25-1, the J gene TRBJ1-5, with TRBD1 matching 8 bases. Germline loops: CDR1 MGHDK, CDR2 SYGVNS. CDR3 length equals 13 residues. J was trimmed by 6 bases and V by 6 bases; bases with no gene match: 4. CDR3 nucleotides: TGTGCCAGCAGGGACAGGGAAGGTCAGCCCCAGCATTTT. Its protein is CASRDREGQPQHF.

This sequence joins TRBV7-2 and TRBJ2-5; maybe TRBD2 (5 bases). This CDR3 has 16 residues. The V gene's germline CDR1 is SGHTA and CDR2 FQGNSA. V was trimmed by 5 bases and J by 3 bases, leaving 19 bases between them. As DNA, the CDR3 is TGTGCCAGCAGCCCGAGGGCGGGTTCGATAGAAGAGACCCAGTACTTC. Encoded protein: CASSPRAGSIEETQYF.

The chain has TRBV6-1 and TRBJ1-2, with D perhaps matching TRBD1 (6 bases). This CDR3 is 13 amino acids long. Germline values: CDR1 MNHNS, CDR2 SASEGT. Deletions cut 3 bases from V and 6 bases from J, with 11 bases between. CDR3 sequence reads: CASSESGVDGYTF. The CDR3 coding sequence is TGTGCCAGCAGTGAGTCAGGGGTGGATGGCTACACCTTC.

CDR3 bases: TGTGCCAGCAGCTTCCTAGCGGGAAAGACAGATACGCAGTATTTT. This sequence encodes CASSFLAGKTDTQYF. The rearrangement joins TRBV7-9 to TRBJ2-3, with 9 positions matching TRBD2. Unmatched junction bases numbered 4, after V lost 3 bases and J lost 3 bases. CDR3 length: 15 amino acids. Germline V lookup: CDR1 SEHNR, CDR2 FQNEAQ (reference sequence).

V and J are TRBV5-6 and TRBJ1-5; no definite D call. CDR3 size: 14 residues. Trimming shortened V by 2 bases and J by 0 bases, and 6 bases separated the two germline ends. Germline CDR1 is SGHDT and CDR2 is YYEEEE. CDR3 protein: CASSFSNSNQPQHF. In DNA form, the CDR3 reads TGTGCCAGCAGCTTTAGTAATAGCAATCAGCCCCAGCATTTT.

This chain joins TRBV5-4 and TRBJ2-1; 11 positions agree with TRBD2. The CDR3 length is 15 residues. CDR1 is SGHNT, CDR2 YYREEE, per germline (reference sequence). Losses at the gene ends were 4 bases for V and 7 bases for J; bases not matched to a gene: 7. The chain's CDR3 is CASSGTSGSTNEQFF. The CDR3 DNA sequence: TGTGCCAGCAGCGGAACTAGCGGGAGTACTAATGAGCAGTTCTTC.

V is TRBV27 and J is TRBJ1-5; tentative D call: TRBD1 (5 bases). V dropped 3 bases and J dropped 5 bases, with 8 bases sitting between them. Germline V gene lookup returns CDR1 MNHEY and CDR2 SMNVEV (reference sequence). The CDR3 is 13 amino acids. The CDR3 DNA reads TGTGCCAGCAGTTTTCAGGGTCATCAGCCCCAGCATTTT. Its translation: CASSFQGHQPQHF.

The CDR3 loop reads CASSLVPGGRTDTQYF. CDR3 DNA: TGTGCCAGCAGCTTAGTGCCGGGGGGGCGTACAGATACGCAGTATTTT. The chain couples TRBV11-2 to TRBJ2-3; 8 nucleotides match TRBD2. This CDR3 is 16 amino acids long. Trimming took 1 base from V and 3 from J; bases not matched to a gene: 6. Germline CDR1 and CDR2: SGHAT and FQNNGV.

The chain employs TRBV28 and TRBJ1-1; weak D call: TRBD1 (5 bases). Germline V gives CDR1 MDHEN, CDR2 SYDVKM. V was shortened by 5 bases and J by 4 bases, with 20 bases between the two germline ends. This CDR3 comprises 16 residues. The CDR3 loop is CASSGPTEGRGTEAFF. DNA of the CDR3: TGTGCCAGCAGTGGTCCTACTGAGGGGCGGGGCACTGAAGCTTTCTTT.

The rearrangement uses TRBV27 and TRBJ1-6, with 9 bases lining up with TRBD1. V shed 6 bases, J shed 3 bases, and the junction held 3 bases outside the gene matches. There are 15 residues in the CDR3. Germline V lookup: CDR1 MNHEY, CDR2 SMNVEV (reference sequence). This CDR3 reads CASRGTGIYNSPLHF. The CDR3, as DNA: TGTGCCAGCAGGGGGACAGGGATCTATAATTCACCCCTCCACTTT.

This clone was recorded only once. This sequence joins TRBV5-1 and TRBJ2-7, with 7 bases fitting TRBD1. In germline, CDR1 is SGHRS, CDR2 YFSETQ. Trimming removed 6 bases from V and 7 bases from J; junction bases left unmatched: 13. CDR3 size: 14 residues. CDR3 sequence (DNA): TGCGCCAGCATGGAAGGGCTCCCAGGGGGAGAGCAGTACTTC. It specifies CASMEGLPGGEQYF.

The chain combines TRBV7-3 with TRBJ2-3; 8 bases map to TRBD1. Germline-derived CDR1 and CDR2 are SGHTA and FQGTGA. V was clipped by 5 bases and J by 3 bases; unmatched bases: 7. This CDR3 spans 15 amino acids. As DNA, the CDR3 is TGTGCCAGCAGCCTGGCGGGACAGGAGACAGATACGCAGTATTTT. This sequence encodes CASSLAGQETDTQYF.

This clone was seen only once. The chain links TRBV28 to TRBJ2-7, with D possibly TRBD2 on 6 matching bases. This CDR3 spans 13 amino acids. Deletions cut 11 bases from V and 4 bases from J, with 18 bases between. The V gene's germline CDR1 is MDHEN and CDR2 SYDVKM. CDR3 sequence: CAGPGEQFYEQYF. DNA of the CDR3: TGTGCCGGCCCGGGGGAACAATTTTACGAGCAGTACTTC.

The V and J genes are TRBV10-3 and TRBJ2-3, with TRBD1 matching over 8 bases. CDR1 ENHRY and CDR2 SYGVKD come from the germline V gene. J was trimmed by 2 bases and V by 0 bases; bases with no gene match: 4. The CDR3 length is 16 residues. This chain's CDR3 is CAISESRTGFTDTQYF. CDR3 in DNA: TGTGCCATCAGTGAGTCGCGGACAGGGTTCACAGATACGCAGTATTTT.

V usage is TRBV3-1 (or the pseudogene TRBV3-2) and J usage is TRBJ1-2; no clear D gene. V was trimmed by 0 bases and J by 7 bases, leaving 18 bases between them. The CDR3 loop spans 16 amino acids. Germline V gene data show CDR1 as LGHDT and CDR2 as YNNKEL (reference sequence). This CDR3 reads CASSQDALVARSGYTF. The DNA for the CDR3 is TGTGCCAGCAGCCAAGATGCCCTCGTTGCAAGGAGTGGCTACACCTTC.

The chain is built from TRBV28 and TRBJ1-1; no clear D gene. The CDR3 covers 14 residues. V shed 6 bases and J shed 4 bases, with 15 bases lying between them. Germline assignment: CDR1 MDHEN and CDR2 SYDVKM. The CDR3 DNA sequence: TGTGCCAGCAGATCCGCCGGAGGGAGCACTGAAGCTTTCTTT. Its protein is CASRSAGGSTEAFF.

The chain joins TRBV19 to TRBJ2-7; D uncertain. The CDR3 totals 12 residues. Looked up from germline, CDR1 is LNHDA and CDR2 is SQIVND (reference sequence). V lost 0 bases and J lost 6, with 6 bases in between. The CDR3: CASSIDRGEQYF. The CDR3 nucleotides read TGTGCCAGTAGTATAGACCGAGGCGAGCAGTACTTC. The whole variable domain, filled in from reference TRBV19 and TRBJ2-7, reads DGGITQSPKYLFRKEGQNVTLSCEQNLNHDAMYWYRQDPGQGLRLIYYSQIVNDFQKGDIAEGYSVSREKKESFPLTVTSAQKNPTAFYLCASSIDRGEQYFGPGTRLTVT.

This clone has just one count. J is TRBJ2-1 and V is TRBV3-1 (or the pseudogene TRBV3-2); 10 bases line up with TRBD1. CDR3 size: 17 residues. Unmatched junction bases numbered 6, after V lost 0 bases and J lost 4 bases. The germline V gene encodes CDR1 LGHDT and CDR2 YNNKEL (reference sequence). The DNA of the CDR3 is TGTGCCAGCAGCCAAGACATCGGGGGACAGGGGTACAATGAGCAGTTCTTC. Protein: CASSQDIGGQGYNEQFF.

The gene calls are TRBV7-3 and TRBJ2-3, with 10 bases fitting TRBD2. CDR1 and CDR2 (germline): SGHTA, FQGTGA. Trimming took 1 base from V and 3 from J; bases not matched to a gene: 4. The CDR3 sequence is 16 residues long. This chain's CDR3 is CASSLKGAGGTDTQYF. CDR3 coding DNA: TGTGCCAGCAGCTTAAAGGGAGCGGGAGGGACAGATACGCAGTATTTT.

V usage is TRBV27 and J usage is TRBJ2-2; D not resolved. The CDR3 runs 13 residues. The V end lost 5 bases, the J end lost 2 bases, and 6 bases lay between the germline ends. Germline lookup yields CDR1 MNHEY and CDR2 SMNVEV (reference sequence). The CDR3 loop reads CASSRDNTGELFF. Written as DNA, the CDR3 is TGTGCCAGCAGTCGAGATAACACCGGGGAGCTGTTTTTT.

The chain employs TRBV2 and TRBJ1-5; no reliable D call. The CDR3 has 15 residues. Germline V CDR1 and CDR2: SNHLY, FYNNEI. Trimming removed 0 bases at V and 6 bases at J, with 12 bases between. The CDR3 here is CASSEAQLGSQPQHF. Here the CDR3 DNA reads TGTGCCAGCAGTGAAGCGCAACTGGGGAGTCAGCCCCAGCATTTT.

The chain couples TRBV19 to TRBJ1-5; a weak D match, TRBD1 (5 bases). Germline assignment: CDR1 LNHDA and CDR2 SQIVND (reference sequence). This CDR3 contains 17 residues. The V end lost 7 bases, the J end lost 5 bases, and 24 bases lay between the germline ends. In DNA, the CDR3 is TGTGCCAGTACCACGTTGGGGGGGTTTAAACGAGATCAGCCCCAGCATTTT. Translation gives CASTTLGGFKRDQPQHF.